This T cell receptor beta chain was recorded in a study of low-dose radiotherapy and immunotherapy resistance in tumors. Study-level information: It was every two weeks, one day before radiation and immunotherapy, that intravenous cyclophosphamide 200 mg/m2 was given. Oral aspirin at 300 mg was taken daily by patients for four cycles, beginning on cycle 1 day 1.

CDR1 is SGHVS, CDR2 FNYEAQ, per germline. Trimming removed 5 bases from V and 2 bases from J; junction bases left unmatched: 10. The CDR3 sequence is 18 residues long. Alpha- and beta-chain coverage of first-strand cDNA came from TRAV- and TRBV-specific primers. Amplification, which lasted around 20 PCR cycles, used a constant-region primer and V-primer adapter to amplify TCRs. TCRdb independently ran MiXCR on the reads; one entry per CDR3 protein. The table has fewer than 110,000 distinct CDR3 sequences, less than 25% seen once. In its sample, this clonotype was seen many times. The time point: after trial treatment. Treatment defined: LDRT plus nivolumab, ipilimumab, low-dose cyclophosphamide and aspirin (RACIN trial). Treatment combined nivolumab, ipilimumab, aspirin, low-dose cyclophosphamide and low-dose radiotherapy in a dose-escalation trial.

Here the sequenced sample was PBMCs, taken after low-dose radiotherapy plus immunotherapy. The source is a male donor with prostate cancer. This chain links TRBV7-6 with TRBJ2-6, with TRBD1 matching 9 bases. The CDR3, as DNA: TGTGCCAGCAGCCTCGAAGTACAGGGGGCGGCTGGGGCCAACGTCCTGACTTTC. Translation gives CASSLEVQGAAGANVLTF.